This passage covers 12 T cell receptor beta chains from one sample sequenced in a study of Ad26.COV2.S vaccination and SARS-CoV-2 variants. TCRdb's table, derived via immunoSEQ multiplex PCR, lists solely in-frame clones and lacks some. The sample carries 300,000 to 350,000 clones, about nine tenths recorded once. Described treatment: about 20 received Ad26.COV2.S at low or high dose, single or two shots; a few received placebo; per-sample allocation not given. Sample collection was performed on day 63 after the first vaccine or placebo injection. The sample in question was peripheral blood, obtained in a trial of Ad26.COV2.S vaccine versus placebo. All receptors come from a person between 18 and 65 years old who received the Ad26.COV2.S COVID-19 vaccine or a placebo.

This clone was counted a few times. The chain has TRBV5-1 and TRBJ1-3; no reliable D call. Trimming shortened V by 2 bases and J by 0 bases, and 3 bases separated the two germline ends. The CDR3 runs 13 residues. The germline V gene encodes CDR1 SGHRS and CDR2 YFSETQ. In DNA, the CDR3 is TGCGCCAGCAGCTTTGGCTCTGGAAACACCATATATTTT. This gives the protein CASSFGSGNTIYF.

The chain joins TRBV6-4 to TRBJ2-3, with TRBD2 matching 9 bases. The CDR3 runs 14 residues. Trimming removed 4 bases from V and 2 bases from J; junction bases left unmatched: 1. Germline V lookup: CDR1 MRHNA, CDR2 SNTAGT. The CDR3 bases are TGTGCCAGCAGTGGCGGGAGGGCCACAGATACGCAGTATTTT. This sequence encodes CASSGGRATDTQYF.

The chain links TRBV29-1 to TRBJ1-1; TRBD1 might be the D (5 bases). The V end was cut by 5 bases, the J end by 4 bases, with 17 bases between. Germline V CDR1 and CDR2: SQVTM, ANQGSEA. The CDR3 totals 14 residues. CDR3: CSVWDGMIVTEAFF. CDR3 bases: TGCAGCGTTTGGGACGGAATGATTGTCACTGAAGCTTTCTTT.

The chain has TRBV4-1 and TRBJ2-7; D may be TRBD2 (6 bases). V lost 1 base to trimming and J lost 1 base, with 14 bases between them. The germline V gene encodes CDR1 MGHRA and CDR2 YSYEKL. CDR3 size: 16 residues. The DNA for the CDR3 is TGCGCCAGCAGCCAAGCTCCCCCAGGGAGGTCCTACGAGCAGTACTTC. It is translated as CASSQAPPGRSYEQYF.

The chain links TRBV12-5 to TRBJ1-2; D remains unclear. The V and J ends lost 1 base and 9 bases respectively, with 6 bases between them. There are 11 residues in the CDR3. The germline V gene has CDR1 LGHNT and CDR2 FRNRAP. The CDR3 loop reads CASGLGPRYTF. The CDR3 DNA follows: TGTGCTAGTGGTTTGGGACCGCGCTACACCTTC.

The chain joins TRBV7-9 to TRBJ2-3; TRBD2 matches at 10 bases. Germline CDR1 and CDR2: SEHNR and FQNEAQ (reference sequence). The CDR3 has 15 residues. Unmatched junction bases numbered 6, after V lost 5 bases and J lost 4 bases. The CDR3 bases are TGTGCCAGCAGCACCGGGACTAGCGTACCAGATACGCAGTATTTT. It yields the protein CASSTGTSVPDTQYF.

Only one count was recorded for this clone. DNA for the CDR3: TGTGCCAGCAGCTTAGCGGGGAAGGAGAATACGCAGTATTTT. Its translation is CASSLAGKENTQYF. The chain combines TRBV7-9 with TRBJ2-3; D unclear. CDR1 SEHNR and CDR2 FQNEAQ come from the germline V gene (reference sequence). Trimming removed 0 bases at V and 7 bases at J, with 11 bases between. CDR3 size: 14 residues. Filled out from reference TRBV7-9 and TRBJ2-3, the complete variable domain reads DTGVSQNPRHKITKRGQNVTFRCDPISEHNRLYWYRQTLGQGPEFLTYFQNEAQLEKSRLLSDRFSAERPKGSFSTLEIQRTEQGDSAMYLCASSLAGKENTQYFGPGTRLTVL.

The rearrangement uses TRBV4-3 and TRBJ2-1; tentatively, D is TRBD1 (6 bases). The CDR3 consists of 16 residues. The germline CDR1 and CDR2 sequences are LGHNA and YSLEER. V shed 0 bases and J shed 4 bases, with 13 bases lying between them. In DNA, the CDR3 is TGCGCCAGCAGCCAAGAGGGGGCCCCGCTATACAATGAGCAGTTCTTC. This codes for CASSQEGAPLYNEQFF.

The chain links TRBV2 to TRBJ2-7; D is ambiguous. V gave up 6 bases and J gave up 4 bases, with 10 bases separating them. This CDR3 comprises 12 residues. Germline-derived CDR1 and CDR2 are SNHLY and FYNNEI. The CDR3 nucleotides are TGTGCCAGCAGCGTCCGGGCTTACGAGCAGTACGTC. It encodes CASSVRAYEQYV.

A few counts support this clone. J is TRBJ2-7 and V is TRBV29-1; 10 bases map to TRBD1. The V gene's germline CDR1 is SQVTM and CDR2 ANQGSEA. Trimming cost V 6 bases and J 2 bases; bases outside gene matches: 7. The CDR3 length is 14 residues. The CDR3 nucleotides read TGCAGCGTCCCTACCGGGACAGGGGCCTACGAGCAGTACTTC. This codes for CSVPTGTGAYEQYF.

This clone has a single count. The chain is built from TRBV2 and TRBJ1-1, with D unresolved. Per the germline V gene, CDR1 is SNHLY and CDR2 is FYNNEI. The CDR3 loop spans 11 amino acids. The germline V and J ends were trimmed by 9 bases and 1 base, with 6 bases remaining between them. The CDR3 spells CARSGNTEAFF. The CDR3 region has the DNA TGTGCCAGATCAGGGAACACTGAAGCTTTCTTT.

The rearrangement links TRBV18 to TRBJ2-7; D is perhaps TRBD1 or TRBD2 (6 bases each). The CDR3 loop spans 14 amino acids. CDR1 is KGHSH and CDR2 is LQKENI in the germline V gene. Deletions cut 8 bases from V and 7 bases from J, with 21 bases between. The CDR3 loop is CASRGNAGHKEQYV. The CDR3 nucleotides read TGTGCCAGCCGAGGGAACGCGGGACATAAAGAGCAGTACGTC.